Given below is one T cell receptor (beta chain) in context. No cognate antigen has been identified for it. The record has no base qualities; no much larger clone is one base away. This sample stems from a study of blood T cells in healthy people across ages (dated by TCRdb to 2014 to 2015). Broadly, across the study: In model experiments, roughly one uniquely barcoded TCR beta cDNA molecule per two T cells was captured by template switching. To track age-related changes in TCR beta repertoire diversity, the study relied on deep sequencing normalized with unique cDNA molecular identifiers. Four age groups were formed from the donors: young (average roughly 16 years), middle-aged (just under 40), aged (more than 55) and long-lived (more than 75). The study analyzed two additional independent replicas of 1 million unique cDNA reads from the same blood draw for two donors, one aged 18 to 29 and one aged 80 or older.

Taken from the germline V gene, the CDR1 and CDR2 loops are SNHLY and FYNNEI. V loses 10 bases, J loses 4 bases, and the germline ends lie 14 bases apart. Inclusive of the bounding cysteine and phenylalanine, the CDR3 is 13 residues long. Only the CDR3 region is kept as DNA, spanning 39 bases read in frame from base 1. Paper-wide results and their limitations: Because profiling used bulk unsorted PBMCs, naive and antigen-experienced compartments could not be compared conclusively. Observed TCR beta diversity per million T cells fell roughly linearly with age, and a significant reduction was already apparent by age about 36. Total diversity estimates from one million sequenced T cells were considered lower bounds and underestimates. Because the CMV infection status of the donors was unknown, age-related changes in expanded clonotypes may potentially have been confounded. A strong correlation was found between observed TCR beta diversity and the percentage of naive T cells measured by flow cytometry. The long-lived group showed more naive CD4+ T cells, fewer expanded clones and increased TCR diversity than the aged group, suggesting age selection.

Library construction relied on 5' RACE. Sequenced on an Illumina HiSeq 2500. A second about 7 to 11 cycle PCR used a sample-barcoded 5' primer and a J-beta primer mix. A unique molecular identifier was introduced onto each TCR beta cDNA molecule by a template-switch 5' adaptor carrying 12 random nucleotides. Each sample yielded at least 2.5 million CDR3-containing paired-end reads. First-strand cDNA synthesis was performed from all RNA using the Mint cDNA synthesis kit, with priming by a TRBC-specific oligonucleotide. All cDNA was treated with uracil-DNA glycosylase and then went through a first 18-cycle PCR with the universal primers M1SS and BC2_uni_R. The paper's data handling went like this. For normalization, 1 million high-quality reads, each with a distinct molecular identifier, were randomly selected from each sample. Reads with shared molecular identifiers were discarded instead of being binned into consensus sequences. CDR3 identification, clonotype clustering and error correction used MiTCR with a Q25 quality threshold and the strictest error-elimination algorithm. A nonparametric unseen species model using Euler transformation provided a lower-bound estimate of total TCR beta diversity. TCRdb ran its own pipeline on the public reads, namely fastp trimming at Q25 and MiXCR clone calling, and kept in-frame beta chains. One record per CDR3 amino acid sequence lists the most common genes and DNA. TCRdb, not the original authors, processed these V and J calls. This sample has hundreds of thousands of distinct CDR3 sequences in its table, and approximately 25% of those were observed once. The biggest ten clones account for 9.4% of the sample.

The donors were under 40 Caucasian individuals from Russia, aged roughly 6 to 90 years, who were systemically healthy. Ten milliliters of peripheral blood were drawn from each donor into EDTA-treated Vacutainer tubes. PBMCs were isolated by Ficoll-Paque density-gradient centrifugation, with at least 6 million obtained per sample. Trizol reagent was used to extract total RNA from PBMCs, with at least 6 micrograms per sample. Naive CD45RAhigh/CD27high T cell percentages were measured by flow cytometry on a PBMC aliquot from every donor. The data were also submitted as part of a second study, on T cells of mothers and their children. The second study also describes: Donors were nine systemically healthy Caucasian individuals: three mothers and their six children. cDNA synthesis consumed the entire amount of extracted RNA, loaded at 1.5 ug RNA in each 15 ul reaction. In the second PCR, the M1S primer introduced both the sample barcodes and 2-4 random nucleotides. Each mother yielded over 10 million TCR beta CDR3 reads and each child 3 million to 3.5 million reads. TCR recombination output is similarly shaped by thymic selection in related and unrelated pairs, with a minor effect exerted by inherited differences. Related mother-child pairs always showed normalized repertoire overlap that was slightly higher than in unrelated mother-child pairs, though the difference was never significant. With a sensitivity of about 100 clones per million clonotypes, no persistent microchimeric T cell clones were detected. In the study, deep NGS was used to compare the TCR beta repertoires of mothers and children, and features distinguishing related mother-child pairs from unrelated individuals were sought. Mothers averaged roughly 40 +/- 4 years of age and children averaged around 10 +/- 4 years. Libraries were sequenced on Illumina HiSeq 2000 with 100+100 nt paired-end reads after adapter ligation with NEBNext reagents. To prevent cross-contamination, the mother and child libraries were prepared one month apart and sequenced in separate runs. Each donor had between about 450,000 and 2,200,000 distinct TCR beta clonotypes identified. Naive TCR beta clonotypes were estimated from low-frequency clonotypes matched to each donor's FACS-determined naive share, without sorting.

The chain is encoded by TRBV2 joined to TRBJ2-1; a tentative D match to TRBD2 spans 7 bases. Sequenced input: blood. The receptor's source is a boy aged 10-17 years in good health. The DNA sequence is TGTGCCACCAAGGGGGGGCGGTACAATGAGCAGTTCTTC. This sequence encodes CATKGGRYNEQFF. The entire variable domain, with the stretches around the CDR3 drawn from the reference TRBV2 and TRBJ2-1 proteins, is EPEVTQTPSHQVTQMGQEVILRCVPISNHLYFYWYRQILGQKVEFLVSFYNNEISEKSEIFDDQFSVERPDGSNFTLKIRSTKLEDSAMYFCATKGGRYNEQFFGPGTRLTVL.